This TCR beta chain was observed in a study of blood T cell repertoires in COVID-19. Overall study context: From T cells, B-cell-depleted T cells, or PBMCs came the material, which was cDNA or gDNA.

Researchers sorted participants into cohorts using their self-reported clinical history. Trimming stripped 5 bases from V and 5 bases from J, with 19 bases between. Germline CDR1 is SGHNT and CDR2 is YYREEE (reference sequence). The CDR3 is made up of 15 amino acids. This table comes from immunoSEQ multiplex PCR, and its TCRdb copy is limited to in-frame clones, with some not included. The table has approximately 240,000 clones, roughly 80% seen once. The specimen was PBMCs or T cells enriched from blood (not recorded which). This chain connects TRBV5-4 to TRBJ1-2; the D is unclear. This receptor was obtained from a woman aged 40-49 years with acute COVID-19. CDR3: CASRPAAGGGYGYTF. The CDR3 bases are TGTGCCAGCAGACCGGCGGCAGGAGGAGGATATGGCTACACCTTC.